The text below deals with one T cell receptor (beta chain). As processed by the authors: Cell counts per sample came from amplifying reference gene primers. Sequenced by immunoSEQ multiplex PCR; TCRdb stores in-frame clones only, minus some. V and J calls plus clone size are reproduced from that table; the DNA served to infer D and trimming. The table has 200,000 to 250,000 clones, roughly nine tenths seen once. This record comes from a study of blood T cell repertoires in COVID-19. Study-wide context: The United States, Italy and Spain provided the acute and convalescent COVID-19 samples. T cells, B-cell-depleted T cells, or PBMCs supplied cDNA or gDNA.

Trimming cost V 3 bases and J 5 bases, with 31 bases left between them. The germline CDR1 and CDR2 sequences are LNHNV and YYDKDF (reference sequence). The CDR3 sequence is 21 residues long. Sequencing used peripheral blood. The chain couples TRBV15 to TRBJ1-4; tentatively, D is TRBD1 (5 bases). The origin of this receptor is a man between 18 and 35 years old with active or convalescent COVID-19. DNA for the CDR3: TGTGCCACCAGCAGCGATGGCTGGGGGGGTGAAGCCCTTGGGGGGAATGAAAAACTGTTTTTT. This codes for CATSSDGWGGEALGGNEKLFF.